The T cell receptor beta chain described here comes from a study of blood T cell repertoires in COVID-19. On the study more broadly: Acute and convalescent COVID-19 specimens originated in the United States, Italy and Spain.

Source study methods: Reference gene primer amplification yielded estimated nucleated cell counts. Assay used: immunoSEQ multiplex PCR; TCRdb lists only in-frame clones, some missing. From that table come the V and J calls and clone size; the DNA was used to work out D and trimming. Here the sample spans around 220,000 clones, about 80% being singletons. Germline assignment: CDR1 MDHEN and CDR2 SYDVKM. Trimming stripped 7 bases from V and 6 bases from J, with 15 bases between. The CDR3 sequence is 14 residues long. Sequencing was performed on peripheral blood. The receptor was isolated from a woman aged 80 or over with active or convalescent COVID-19. The chain has TRBV28 and TRBJ1-4; D perhaps matches TRBD1 (6 bases). The chain's CDR3 is CASNPTGQDEKLFF. The CDR3, as DNA: TGTGCCAGCAACCCGACAGGTCAGGATGAAAAACTGTTTTTT.